The 19 T cell receptor beta chains below all came from one sample that was sequenced in a study of cytomegalovirus exposure and HLA in healthy donors. Use of 60 Vbeta and 13 Jbeta primers characterized the PCR. Here immunoSEQ multiplex PCR was the method, and the copy in TCRdb shows in-frame clones only, minus some. The sample contains about 200,000 clones, 81% of which appear only once. The specimen sequenced was PBMCs. These receptors were collected from a man aged 35 to 55 in good health and CMV-seropositive.

This chain links TRBV18 with TRBJ1-6; TRBD1 matches 9 bases. The junction had 9 bases not matched to a gene; V was cut back by 3 bases and J by 0 bases. The CDR3 spans 19 residues. Germline loops: CDR1 KGHSH, CDR2 LQKENI. The CDR3 region is CASSPGQGQWGSYNSPLHF. DNA of the CDR3: TGTGCCAGCTCACCGGGACAGGGACAATGGGGCTCCTATAATTCACCCCTCCACTTT.

The chain is built from TRBV6-6 and TRBJ2-3, with D perhaps matching TRBD1 (6 bases). V was shortened by 6 bases and J by 2 bases, with 15 bases between the two germline ends. The CDR3 loop spans 15 amino acids. The germline V gene encodes CDR1 MNHNY and CDR2 SVGAGI (reference sequence). CDR3 sequence reads: CASSPQQGFTDTQYF. Written as DNA, the CDR3 is TGTGCCAGCAGCCCTCAACAGGGATTCACAGATACGCAGTATTTT.

The V and J genes are TRBV2 and TRBJ2-7, with TRBD2 matching over 12 bases. Trimming took 5 bases from V and 7 from J; bases not matched to a gene: 3. Germline CDR1 and CDR2: SNHLY and FYNNEI. This CDR3 is 13 amino acids long. The CDR3 region is CASSSGLAGEQYF. As DNA, the CDR3 is TGTGCCAGCAGTTCCGGACTAGCGGGGGAGCAGTACTTC.

This clone was counted between two and nine times. This rearrangement joins TRBV7-2 to TRBJ1-5; tentatively, D is TRBD1 (6 bases). Germline V lookup: CDR1 SGHTA, CDR2 FQGNSA. With 7 bases removed from V and 3 bases from J, the gap between germline ends came to 7 bases. The CDR3 extends over 12 amino acids. The CDR3 DNA reads as TGTGCCAGCAACAGGGACAATCAGCCCCAGCATTTT. Its protein is CASNRDNQPQHF.

The J gene is TRBJ2-2, the V gene TRBV10-2; a weak D match, TRBD1 (6 bases). The CDR3 spans 14 residues. Deletions cut 9 bases from V and 0 bases from J, with 11 bases between. Germline CDR1 WSHSY, CDR2 SAAADI. Here the CDR3 reads CARRQATNTGELFF. The CDR3 DNA is TGCGCCAGGCGACAGGCGACGAACACCGGGGAGCTGTTTTTT.

The genes are TRBV27 and TRBJ1-1, with TRBD1 matching over 8 bases. Germline CDR1 reads MNHEY; CDR2 reads SMNVEV (reference sequence). The CDR3 loop spans 14 amino acids. With V trimmed by 4 bases and J by 1 base, 2 bases remained unmatched. The CDR3 DNA reads TGTGCCAGCAGTTCCGGGACAGGGAACACTGAAGCTTTCTTT. It encodes CASSSGTGNTEAFF.

The chain is built from TRBV5-1 and TRBJ1-1; D call uncertain. Between the trimmed V and J ends, which lost 1 base and 0 bases, there was a span of 7 bases. The CDR3 loop spans 14 amino acids. The germline gives CDR1 SGHRS, CDR2 YFSETQ. The CDR3 bases are TGCGCCAGCAGCTTGAGCCTATTGAACACTGAAGCTTTCTTT. Translating it yields CASSLSLLNTEAFF.

This clone showed up just a few times. The chain recombines TRBV7-2 with TRBJ2-2; the match to TRBD2 covers 10 bases. This CDR3 has 15 residues. V lost 3 bases to trimming and J lost 6 bases; unmatched junction nucleotides: 4. The germline V gene has CDR1 SGHTA and CDR2 FQGNSA. The chain's CDR3 is CASSFLGTSAGELFF. In DNA, the CDR3 is TGTGCCAGCAGCTTCTTAGGGACTAGCGCCGGGGAGCTGTTTTTT.

Concerning this clone itself: Its ends do not fully match the called genes, so a read error is possible. In the same sample, other DNA sequences code for this CDR3. The chain is built from TRBV5-4 and TRBJ1-4; the match to TRBD1 covers 7 bases. The length of the CDR3 is 15 residues. The germline CDR1 and CDR2 sequences are SGHNT and YYREEE (reference sequence). CDR3 loop: CASSLRDSPNEKLFF. The CDR3 nucleotides are TGTGCCAGCAGCCTCCGGGACAGCCCTAACGAAAAACTGTTTTTT.

The chain employs TRBV5-5 and TRBJ1-4; 8 positions agree with TRBD1. Per germline, CDR1 SGHKS and CDR2 YYEKEE (reference sequence). V gave up 4 bases and J gave up 6 bases; unmatched junction bases: 5. The CDR3 contains 14 residues. The DNA of the CDR3 is TGTGCCAGCAGCCTGGGACAGGTCGATGAAAAACTGTTTTTT. Residues: CASSLGQVDEKLFF. The complete variable domain, with remaining parts taken from reference TRBV5-5 and TRBJ1-4, reads DAGVTQSPTHLIKTRGQQVTLRCSPISGHKSVSWYQQVLGQGPQFIFQYYEKEERGRGNFPDRFSARQFPNYSSELNVNALLLGDSALYLCASSLGQVDEKLFFGSGTQLSVL.

The chain couples TRBV30 to TRBJ2-6, with unresolved D. V lost 3 bases to trimming and J lost 4 bases, with 13 bases between them. The germline CDR1 and CDR2 sequences are GTSNPN and SVGIG (reference sequence). This CDR3 spans 15 amino acids. For the CDR3, the DNA is TGTGCCTGGAGCCAGGCAGGTACGGGGGCCAACGTCCTGACTTTC. This codes for CAWSQAGTGANVLTF.

V usage is TRBV27 and J usage is TRBJ1-5; D unclear. The germline V and J ends were trimmed by 6 bases and 9 bases, with 18 bases remaining between them. The CDR3 is made up of 14 amino acids. CDR1 and CDR2 (germline): MNHEY, SMNVEV (reference sequence). CDR3 protein: CASRSLGGSGPQHF. CDR3 DNA sequence: TGTGCCAGCAGAAGTCTAGGAGGCAGCGGGCCCCAGCATTTT.

V and J are TRBV18 and TRBJ1-4; no clear D. There are 16 residues in the CDR3. Trimming stripped 4 bases from V and 0 bases from J, with 12 bases between. Germline V lookup: CDR1 KGHSH, CDR2 LQKENI. The DNA of the CDR3 is TGTGCCAGCTCACTCGGGGTTCCACCAACTAATGAAAAACTGTTTTTT. Its protein is CASSLGVPPTNEKLFF.

The chain links TRBV7-8 to TRBJ1-5; no firm D call. The germline CDR1 and CDR2 sequences are SGHVS and FQNEAQ. With 7 bases removed from V and 0 bases from J, the gap between germline ends came to 16 bases. The length of the CDR3 is 16 residues. The CDR3 coding sequence is TGTGCCAGCACCTGGGCCAATATAGGTAGCAATCAGCCCCAGCATTTT. It yields the protein CASTWANIGSNQPQHF.

This clone turned up a few times. V gene TRBV5-1 combines with J gene TRBJ2-7; TRBD1 agrees at 12 bases. The CDR3 consists of 14 residues. Germline V CDR1 and CDR2: SGHRS, YFSETQ. V lost 3 bases, J lost 6 bases, and 4 bases stayed unmatched. CDR3 sequence (DNA): TGCGCCAGCAGCTCCGGGACAGGGGGCACCGAGCAGTACTTC. Translation gives CASSSGTGGTEQYF.

This clone showed up just once. The chain has TRBV5-4 and TRBJ1-2; 8 bases match TRBD1. V was pared by 0 bases and J by 8 bases, with 6 bases of the junction left unmatched. CDR3 size: 14 residues. Germline CDR1 SGHNT, CDR2 YYREEE (reference sequence). For the CDR3, the DNA is TGTGCCAGCAGCTTGGGGCAGGGGGCGTGGGGCTACACCTTC. Translating it yields CASSLGQGAWGYTF.

The chain recombines TRBV4-2 with TRBJ2-2; 7 bases fit TRBD2. The CDR3 runs to 16 residues. CDR1 and CDR2 from the germline V gene are LGHNA and YNFKEQ. J gave up 3 bases and V 2 bases, and 6 bases lay outside the gene matches. This CDR3 reads CASSQRLAGDTGELFF. The CDR3 bases are TGTGCCAGCAGCCAAAGACTAGCCGGGGACACCGGGGAGCTGTTTTTT.

V is TRBV28 and J is TRBJ1-2, with 8 nucleotides matching TRBD1. Germline assignment: CDR1 MDHEN and CDR2 SYDVKM. The length of the CDR3 is 16 residues. V trimming: 5 bases; J trimming: 4 bases; junction bases outside the gene matches: 12. The CDR3 DNA reads TGTGCCAGCAGTCCAGGGGGCGCCTTGGGTTCCTATGGCTACACCTTC. It specifies CASSPGGALGSYGYTF.

The V call is TRBV28, the J call TRBJ2-2, with 8 bases matching TRBD1. J gave up 6 bases and V 3 bases, and 9 bases lay outside the gene matches. CDR1 MDHEN and CDR2 SYDVKM come from the germline V gene. This CDR3 is 16 amino acids long. For the CDR3, the DNA is TGTGCCAGCAGTTTCGGGTCAGGGGGCGCGTCCGGGGAGCTGTTTTTT. Translation: CASSFGSGGASGELFF.